Each of the 24 T cell receptor beta chains below was sequenced from the same sample in a study of T cell responses to AZD1222 COVID-19 vaccine (dated by TCRdb to the early 2020s). The intended sense of this specimen's time point label: about 28 days (+/-7) after the second vaccine dose. Library method: the immunoSEQ multiplex PCR assay. TCRdb holds this immuneACCESS table with in-frame rearrangements only. Some clones are missing; in checked studies, unresolved V genes explain under half, and the rest has no known cause. The sample table lists around 140,000 clones, 85% to 95% of them with a count of one. The top ten clones comprise 3.6% of the sample. This specimen was peripheral blood, taken 28 days after the second AZD1222 dose. These receptors originate from an adult who received the AZD1222 COVID-19 vaccine.

V gene TRBV4-3 combines with J gene TRBJ2-1, with a tentative D call TRBD2 (6 bases). V was cut by 4 bases and J by 3 bases, with 7 bases left in between. In germline, CDR1 is LGHNA, CDR2 YSLEER. This CDR3 spans 13 amino acids. The CDR3 sequence is CASSPSVYNEQFF. The CDR3 DNA sequence: TGCGCCAGCAGCCCTAGCGTCTACAATGAGCAGTTCTTC.

CDR3 DNA sequence: TGTGCCAGCAAATTGCGGGGGGCTAATGGCTACACCTTC. It translates to CASKLRGANGYTF. The V call is TRBV27, the J call TRBJ1-2, with a weak D call TRBD1 (6 bases). Germline V lookup: CDR1 MNHEY, CDR2 SMNVEV (reference sequence). There are 13 residues in the CDR3. V was cut by 7 bases and J by 6 bases, with 15 bases left in between.

V and J are TRBV7-9 and TRBJ2-3; D remains ambiguous. V was pared by 5 bases and J by 2 bases, with 14 bases between. The CDR3 length is 15 residues. Germline assignment: CDR1 SEHNR and CDR2 FQNEAQ (reference sequence). The CDR3 here is CASSPPIRATDTQYF. CDR3 DNA sequence: TGTGCCAGCAGCCCGCCCATTCGGGCCACAGATACGCAGTATTTT.

A word on this clone: Other DNA sequences in this sample translate to the same CDR3. The J gene is TRBJ1-2, the V gene TRBV6-5, with TRBD1 identical over 7 bases. The germline V gene encodes CDR1 MNHEY and CDR2 SVGAGI. The ends lost 5 bases at V and 4 bases at J; junction bases unmatched: 10. The CDR3 spans 15 residues. Here the CDR3 reads CASSPHLGQLYGYTF. DNA of the CDR3: TGTGCCAGCAGTCCCCATTTGGGACAGCTCTATGGCTACACCTTC.

This clone was seen only once. The J gene is TRBJ1-4, the V gene TRBV6-5; TRBD1 aligns across 12 bases. The germline gives CDR1 MNHEY, CDR2 SVGAGI. This CDR3 region has 15 residues. J was trimmed by 7 bases and V by 6 bases; bases with no gene match: 6. In DNA form, the CDR3 reads TGTGCCAGCAGGGGACAGGGGGCCATGGTTGAAAAACTGTTTTTT. Its protein product is CASRGQGAMVEKLFF.

J is TRBJ1-5 and V is TRBV28; D call uncertain. Germline V gene sequence: CDR1 MDHEN, CDR2 SYDVKM. The length of the CDR3 is 16 residues. Trimming left V 4 bases short and J 3 bases short, with 16 bases between. The CDR3 loop is CASSSPGAGNNQPQHF. The CDR3 DNA reads as TGTGCCAGCAGTTCACCGGGAGCCGGGAACAATCAGCCCCAGCATTTT.

The rearrangement joins TRBV5-1 to TRBJ2-2, with no clear D. This CDR3 has 14 residues. Germline V CDR1 and CDR2: SGHRS, YFSETQ. The germline V and J ends were trimmed by 5 bases and 0 bases, with 8 bases remaining between them. The CDR3 sequence is CASRETTNTGELFF. For the CDR3, the DNA is TGCGCCAGCAGGGAGACCACGAACACCGGGGAGCTGTTTTTT.

The rearrangement links TRBV10-2 to TRBJ1-1; 7 positions agree with TRBD1. With 10 bases clipped from V and 4 bases from J, the junction kept 15 bases outside the gene matches. The CDR3 length is 15 residues. Germline V gene data show CDR1 as WSHSY and CDR2 as SAAADI. CDR3 sequence reads: CATSSDMEGATEAFF. In nucleotides, the CDR3 is TGCGCCACCAGCAGTGACATGGAGGGGGCCACTGAAGCTTTCTTT.

The chain recombines TRBV28 with TRBJ2-7; 9 bases align to TRBD1. V lost 7 bases, J lost 2 bases, and 9 bases stayed unmatched. The CDR3 has 15 residues. Per germline, CDR1 MDHEN and CDR2 SYDVKM. The CDR3 sequence is CASIPRGTGPYEQYF. The CDR3 DNA reads TGTGCCAGCATACCCAGGGGGACAGGGCCCTACGAGCAGTACTTC.

A few counts support this clone. The gene calls are TRBV7-9 and TRBJ2-3, with TRBD2 identical over 15 bases. V gave up 1 base and J gave up 4 bases; unmatched junction bases: 3. The CDR3 spans 17 residues. In germline, CDR1 is SEHNR, CDR2 FQNEAQ (reference sequence). The CDR3 region is CASSLGTSGRAADTQYF. The CDR3 region has the DNA TGTGCCAGCAGCTTAGGGACTAGCGGGAGGGCCGCAGATACGCAGTATTTT.

This rearrangement joins TRBV5-8 to TRBJ1-4; D is unresolved. The V end was cut by 1 base, the J end by 7 bases, with 14 bases between. This CDR3 is built from 15 residues. In germline, CDR1 is SGHTS, CDR2 YDEGEE. The CDR3 sequence: CASSLFLGVREKLFF. CDR3 coding DNA: TGTGCCAGCAGCTTGTTCCTTGGGGTCCGTGAAAAACTGTTTTTT.

The V gene is TRBV5-4, the J gene TRBJ1-2, with D unclear. Germline lookup yields CDR1 SGHNT and CDR2 YYREEE (reference sequence). V was shortened by 0 bases and J by 2 bases, with 11 bases between the two germline ends. The CDR3 loop spans 15 amino acids. CDR3 coding DNA: TGTGCCAGCAGCTTGGTTGGCAGTTTAAACTATGGCTACACCTTC. It is translated as CASSLVGSLNYGYTF.

This rearrangement joins TRBV4-3 to TRBJ2-7; D gene uncertain. Germline CDR1 and CDR2: LGHNA and YSLEER. V was clipped by 3 bases and J by 0 bases, with 9 bases between them. The CDR3 loop spans 14 amino acids. CDR3 sequence reads: CASSHGIPSYEQYF. The CDR3 DNA sequence: TGCGCCAGCAGCCATGGTATACCCTCCTACGAGCAGTACTTC.

This sequence joins TRBV7-2 and TRBJ1-2; D not resolved. CDR1 is SGHTA and CDR2 is FQGNSA in the germline V gene. V was shortened by 5 bases and J by 4 bases, with 11 bases between the two germline ends. This CDR3 is built from 13 residues. This chain's CDR3 is CASSHGATYGYTF. The CDR3 DNA reads TGTGCCAGCAGCCACGGCGCAACCTATGGCTACACCTTC.

The chain combines TRBV28 with TRBJ2-3, with D possibly being TRBD2 (7 bases). V was pared by 4 bases and J by 4 bases, with 21 bases between. The germline V gene has CDR1 MDHEN and CDR2 SYDVKM. The CDR3 consists of 17 residues. CDR3 DNA: TGTGCCAGCAGTTCCTTCGGTTGGGGGGGCGGTTCAGATACGCAGTATTTT. Residues: CASSSFGWGGGSDTQYF.

This clone was seen once. The V call is TRBV6-5, the J call TRBJ1-2, with 7 bases lining up with TRBD1. Germline trimming cut 6 bases from V and 8 bases from J; bases unmatched to any gene: 12. The CDR3 runs to 14 residues. Germline assignment: CDR1 MNHEY and CDR2 SVGAGI. CDR3 DNA: TGTGCCAGCAGGCCCCAGGGGGGGCAGGAGGGCTACACCTTC. The encoded protein is CASRPQGGQEGYTF.

The chain combines TRBV6-6 with TRBJ1-1, with D possibly matching TRBD1 (5 bases). This CDR3 region has 14 residues. V was trimmed by 6 bases and J by 3 bases, leaving 14 bases between them. Germline V gene data show CDR1 as MNHNY and CDR2 as SVGAGI (reference sequence). The CDR3 coding sequence is TGTGCCAGCAGCGACAGAGGGGCGGACACTGAAGCTTTCTTT. This codes for CASSDRGADTEAFF.

V and J are TRBV6-6 and TRBJ1-1; weak D call: TRBD1 (5 bases). Per the germline V gene, CDR1 is MNHNY and CDR2 is SVGAGI (reference sequence). This CDR3 spans 12 amino acids. Trimming stripped 5 bases from V and 1 base from J, with 5 bases between. CDR3 nucleotide sequence: TGTGCCAGCAGTGGACAGAACACTGAAGCTTTCTTT. This translates into CASSGQNTEAFF.

The rearrangement links TRBV28 to TRBJ2-3, with D possibly TRBD2 on 6 matching bases. The CDR3 sequence is 16 residues long. The germline V gene encodes CDR1 MDHEN and CDR2 SYDVKM. V was clipped by 3 bases and J by 1 base, with 14 bases between them. For the CDR3, the DNA is TGTGCCAGCAGTTTGGGGGGACTCCGCGGCACAGATACGCAGTATTTT. Residues: CASSLGGLRGTDTQYF.

The chain recombines TRBV6-6 with TRBJ2-7; TRBD2 might be the D (5 bases). V was cut by 5 bases and J by 5 bases, with 31 bases left in between. The CDR3 spans 19 residues. Germline CDR1 is MNHNY and CDR2 is SVGAGI (reference sequence). The CDR3 protein is CASSPSLLHYEGNLHEQYF. CDR3 DNA: TGTGCCAGCAGTCCCTCTCTTTTGCATTATGAGGGCAATCTTCACGAGCAGTACTTC.

Only one count was recorded for this clone. The chain recombines TRBV29-1 with TRBJ1-2; tentatively, D is TRBD1 (5 bases). Per germline, CDR1 SQVTM and CDR2 ANQGSEA. This CDR3 region has 11 residues. V was shortened by 4 bases and J by 5 bases, with 8 bases between the two germline ends. This CDR3 is CSVGRGYGYTF. For the CDR3, the DNA is TGCAGCGTTGGACGGGGGTATGGCTACACCTTC. Full variable domain (outside the CDR3, taken from reference TRBV29-1 and TRBJ1-2): SAVISQKPSRDICQRGTSLTIQCQVDSQVTMMFWYRQQPGQSLTLIATANQGSEATYESGFVIDKFPISRPNLTFSTLTVSNMSPEDSSIYLCSVGRGYGYTFGSGTRLTVV.

J is TRBJ1-1 and V is TRBV27; 12 bases fit TRBD1. CDR1 and CDR2 (germline): MNHEY, SMNVEV (reference sequence). V shed 6 bases and J 3 bases; nucleotides not matched to a gene: 8. This CDR3 contains 16 residues. CDR3 bases: TGTGCCAGCAGCTCCGGGACAGGGGGCAGGGACACTGAAGCTTTCTTT. Translation: CASSSGTGGRDTEAFF.

The chain combines TRBV30 with TRBJ2-4; D tentatively fits TRBD1 or TRBD2 (5 bases each). Germline CDR1 GTSNPN, CDR2 SVGIG (reference sequence). CDR3 length: 14 residues. V lost 0 bases to trimming and J lost 9 bases, with 15 bases between them. As DNA, the CDR3 is TGTGCCTGGAGTGTAGGGTCCCGAGGGGTCATTCAGTACTTC. It codes for CAWSVGSRGVIQYF.

The chain couples TRBV4-3 to TRBJ2-1; the D gene is possibly TRBD2 (6 bases). V lost 1 base and J 6 bases, leaving 16 bases between the germline ends. This CDR3 has 16 amino acids. Germline V gives CDR1 LGHNA, CDR2 YSLEER. CDR3 sequence: CASSQGLAGRVNEQFF. The CDR3 DNA follows: TGCGCCAGCAGCCAAGGTCTGGCGGGAAGGGTCAATGAGCAGTTCTTC.